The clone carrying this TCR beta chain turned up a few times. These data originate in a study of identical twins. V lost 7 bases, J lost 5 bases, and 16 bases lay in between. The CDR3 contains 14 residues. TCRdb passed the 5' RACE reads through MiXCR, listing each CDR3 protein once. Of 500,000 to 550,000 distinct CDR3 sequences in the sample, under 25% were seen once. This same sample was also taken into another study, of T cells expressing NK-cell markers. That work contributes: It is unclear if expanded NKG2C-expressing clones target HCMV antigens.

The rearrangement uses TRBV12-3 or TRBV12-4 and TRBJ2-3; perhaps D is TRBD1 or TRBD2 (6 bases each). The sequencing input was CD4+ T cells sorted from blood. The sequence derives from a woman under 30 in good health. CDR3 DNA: TGTGCCAGCACCCATGCGGGACATCTAGATACGCAGTATTTT. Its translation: CASTHAGHLDTQYF.